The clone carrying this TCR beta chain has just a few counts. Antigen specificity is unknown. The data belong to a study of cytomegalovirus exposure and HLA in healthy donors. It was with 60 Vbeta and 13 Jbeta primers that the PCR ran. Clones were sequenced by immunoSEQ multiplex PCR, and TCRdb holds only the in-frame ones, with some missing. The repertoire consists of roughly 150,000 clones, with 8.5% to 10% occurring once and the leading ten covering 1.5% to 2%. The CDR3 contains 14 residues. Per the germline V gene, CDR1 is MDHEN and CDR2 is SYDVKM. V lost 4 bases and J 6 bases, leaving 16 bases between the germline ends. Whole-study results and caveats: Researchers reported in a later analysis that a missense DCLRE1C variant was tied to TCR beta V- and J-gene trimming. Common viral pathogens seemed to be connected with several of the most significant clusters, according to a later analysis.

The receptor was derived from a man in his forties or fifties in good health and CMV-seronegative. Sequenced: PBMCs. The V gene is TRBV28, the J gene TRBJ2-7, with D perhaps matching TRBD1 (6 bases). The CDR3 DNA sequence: TGTGCCAGCAGTTCACCAGGGGCCGGAGGCGAGCAGTACTTC. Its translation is CASSSPGAGGEQYF.